The text below deals with one T cell receptor beta chain. Its antigen is undetermined. TCRbeta libraries were built with three rounds of nested PCR, modified from ARM-PCR. TCRdb re-called the multiplex PCR reads through MiXCR, storing one row per CDR3 protein. The sample carries over 110,000 distinct CDR3 sequences, approximately 64% recorded once. The sample originates from a study of tumor and adjacent non-tumor tissue in lung cancer. Study information: Aged roughly 30 to 85 years, patients included roughly eleven men and five or six women with stage I to III disease. Study observations and caveats: Compared with tumor, normal lung showed significantly lower TCR diversity. Normal lung showed higher cumulative top 100 clone frequency than tumor.

The template was RNA from unsorted bulk tissue. The V and J ends lost 7 bases and 3 bases respectively, with 19 bases between them. The CDR3 totals 15 residues. Germline V gene sequence: CDR1 DFQATT, CDR2 SNEGSKA (reference sequence). Sequencing used lung tumor tissue. V is TRBV20-1 and J is TRBJ2-1; D remains unclear. The source of this sequence is a man between 60 and 70 years old with small cell lung cancer. CDR3: CSVNPQKTVYNEQFF. The CDR3 DNA follows: TGCAGTGTCAATCCCCAGAAAACTGTCTACAATGAGCAGTTCTTC.